Sequencing of this TCR beta chain was carried out in a study of response to subunit inactivated influenza vaccine. TCRdb reanalysed the RT-PCR reads using MiXCR and keeps one entry per CDR3 protein. The table lists just under 550,000 distinct CDR3 sequences, roughly a quarter of them singletons. This clonotype was seen many times. V shed 0 bases, J shed 0 bases, and the junction held 4 bases outside the gene matches. The CDR3 runs to 16 residues. Germline V gene data show CDR1 as LGHDT and CDR2 as YNNKEL (reference sequence). This sample also belongs to another study, concerning T cells expressing NK-cell markers. From that second work: TCR beta libraries carry UMIs added by 5'RACE template switching.

V gene TRBV3-1 combines with J gene TRBJ1-2, with 7 positions matching TRBD1. The receptor comes from a man aged 50 to 59 who received an inactivated influenza vaccine. Sequencing was performed on CD4+ T cells sorted from PBMCs, taken roughly 12 days after vaccination. This chain's CDR3 is CASSQDSGTANYGYTF. The CDR3, as DNA: TGTGCCAGCAGCCAAGACTCGGGGACAGCTAACTATGGCTACACCTTC.